This T cell receptor (beta chain) stems from a study of blood T cells in healthy people across ages. CDR3 length: 17 amino acids. Losses at the gene ends were 2 bases for V and 3 bases for J; bases not matched to a gene: 12. Germline V CDR1 and CDR2: SGHDN, FVKESK. Primed by a sample-barcoded 5' primer and a J-beta primer mix, a second PCR proceeded for 7 to 11 cycles. TCRdb itself ran the 5' RACE reads through MiXCR, one entry per CDR3 protein. This sample yields about 1,600,000 distinct CDR3 sequences, of which roughly 40% are seen a single time; 7.9% belongs to the top ten. Overall study findings and caveats: Older individuals had lower TCR beta diversity per million T cells (the decline was roughly linear).

Worth noting for this clonotype: Antigen specificity is unknown.

The V and J genes are TRBV14 and TRBJ2-7; 8 bases line up with TRBD1. The specimen was blood. The TCR sequence derives from a woman aged 18-35 years in good health. The CDR3 DNA is TGTGCCAGCAGCCAACAAATGACAGGGGTTCGGGGCTACGAGCAGTACTTC. Its translation: CASSQQMTGVRGYEQYF.